These 31 T cell receptor beta chains were sequenced from one sample in a study of OX40 agonist ivuxolimab in advanced cancers. Repertoires were generated with immunoSEQ multiplex PCR, while TCRdb's copy carries only in-frame clones and drops some. Among 68,000 or so clones listed, roughly 83% were seen once. The starting material was CD4+ or CD8+ T cells sorted from blood, obtained in a trial of the OX40 agonist ivuxolimab. The receptors originated from an adult with an advanced solid tumor such as melanoma, head and neck, liver or kidney cancer.

The chain employs TRBV15 and TRBJ1-5; D perhaps matches TRBD1 (5 bases). V dropped 0 bases and J dropped 2 bases, with 17 bases sitting between them. Germline V gene lookup returns CDR1 LNHNV and CDR2 YYDKDF (reference sequence). There are 18 residues in the CDR3. The CDR3 DNA follows: TGTGCCACCAGCAGAGAAGTTGGGGGACCAAGGGGCAATCAGCCCCAGCATTTT. Translation gives CATSREVGGPRGNQPQHF.

This sequence joins TRBV7-6 and TRBJ1-5; D is unclear. Trimming took 0 bases from V and 7 from J, leaving 16 bases between them. CDR1 is SGHVS, CDR2 FNYEAQ, per germline. CDR3 length equals 16 residues. CDR3 coding DNA: TGTGCCAGCAGCTTAGCGACGGACGCCTTTGGACAGCCCCAGCATTTT. Translated, it gives CASSLATDAFGQPQHF.

The V and J genes are TRBV5-1 and TRBJ2-2; D is perhaps TRBD1 (6 bases). Germline V gene data show CDR1 as SGHRS and CDR2 as YFSETQ. Trimming took off 4 bases at V and 5 bases at J, with 15 bases between the two ends. CDR3 length equals 15 residues. This CDR3 reads CASSPRAGQTGELFF. The DNA for the CDR3 is TGCGCCAGCAGCCCTAGAGCCGGACAGACCGGGGAGCTGTTTTTT.

V and J are TRBV18 and TRBJ1-1; 7 bases map to TRBD1. The CDR3 length is 14 residues. Germline V CDR1 and CDR2: KGHSH, LQKENI. V was pared by 4 bases and J by 1 base, with 3 bases of the junction left unmatched. In DNA, the CDR3 is TGTGCCAGCTCACGCGGGACAGAGAACACTGAAGCTTTCTTT. Protein: CASSRGTENTEAFF.

The chain joins TRBV18 to TRBJ2-5; D is tentatively TRBD1 or TRBD2 (5 bases each). Trimming took 1 base from V and 0 from J, leaving 9 bases between them. Germline lookup yields CDR1 KGHSH and CDR2 LQKENI. This CDR3 is 15 amino acids long. CDR3 bases: TGTGCCAGCTCACCACGTGGGACGTACCAAGAGACCCAGTACTTC. Protein sequence: CASSPRGTYQETQYF.

The CDR3 DNA is TGTGCTAGTGGTTTGGGATCAGGGGACGCGAGGTACACCTTC. It translates to CASGLGSGDARYTF. This chain uses TRBV12-5 with TRBJ1-2; weak D call: TRBD1 (6 bases). CDR1 and CDR2 from the germline V gene are LGHNT and FRNRAP. The V end was cut by 1 base, the J end by 11 bases, with 17 bases between. CDR3 length: 14 residues.

The chain uses TRBV28 and TRBJ2-5, with TRBD2 identical over 12 bases. Losses at the gene ends were 8 bases for V and 4 bases for J; bases not matched to a gene: 8. Germline V gene lookup returns CDR1 MDHEN and CDR2 SYDVKM. This CDR3 contains 15 residues. The CDR3 protein is CASEGLAGGLETQYF. The DNA of the CDR3 is TGTGCCAGCGAGGGGCTAGCGGGGGGGTTAGAGACCCAGTACTTC.

CDR3 sequence (DNA): TGTGCCTGGAGTTCCCAAGCAGGGACAGGTTCACCCCTCCACTTT. Protein sequence: CAWSSQAGTGSPLHF. V is TRBV30 and J is TRBJ1-6, with 8 bases fitting TRBD1. There are 15 residues in the CDR3. From germline, CDR1 is GTSNPN and CDR2 SVGIG (reference sequence). J lost 9 bases, V lost 2 bases, and 9 bases had no gene match.

This clone was detected a few times. The genes are TRBV29-1 and TRBJ1-5; TRBD1 agrees at 7 bases. V lost 4 bases, J lost 5 bases, and 2 bases stayed unmatched. The CDR3 length is 12 residues. Germline V gene lookup returns CDR1 SQVTM and CDR2 ANQGSEA. CDR3 loop: CSVGTGDQPQHF. The CDR3 DNA is TGCAGCGTTGGGACAGGCGATCAGCCCCAGCATTTT. Full variable domain (missing parts from reference TRBV29-1 and TRBJ1-5): SAVISQKPSRDICQRGTSLTIQCQVDSQVTMMFWYRQQPGQSLTLIATANQGSEATYESGFVIDKFPISRPNLTFSTLTVSNMSPEDSSIYLCSVGTGDQPQHFGDGTRLSIL.

The chain combines TRBV5-1 with TRBJ2-5; unclear D gene. CDR1 is SGHRS and CDR2 is YFSETQ in the germline V gene. Between the trimmed V and J ends, which lost 4 bases and 5 bases, there was a span of 18 bases. The CDR3 is 15 amino acids. The CDR3 DNA sequence: TGCGCCAGCAGCACCGGGCCATCCCTGGGGGAGACCCAGTACTTC. The encoded protein is CASSTGPSLGETQYF.

This sequence joins TRBV15 and TRBJ2-5, with D possibly TRBD1 on 6 matching bases. There are 14 residues in the CDR3. The germline gives CDR1 LNHNV, CDR2 YYDKDF (reference sequence). The V gene lost 2 bases and the J gene lost 4 bases, with 11 bases spanning the gap. CDR3 coding DNA: TGTGCCACCAGCAGACGGTCAGGGGCAGAGACCCAGTACTTC. It encodes CATSRRSGAETQYF.

The chain uses TRBV4-2 and TRBJ2-4; D may match TRBD1 or TRBD2 (6 bases each). V shed 5 bases and J shed 2 bases, with 19 bases lying between them. There are 17 residues in the CDR3. Germline CDR1 LGHNA, CDR2 YNFKEQ. The chain's CDR3 is CASSFLKGGVTKNIQYF. CDR3 in DNA: TGTGCCAGCAGCTTTCTGAAGGGGGGCGTGACCAAAAACATTCAGTACTTC.

The rearrangement joins TRBV6-5 to TRBJ1-3; no clear D. This CDR3 contains 15 residues. Germline assignment: CDR1 MNHEY and CDR2 SVGAGI. Trimming removed 4 bases at V and 0 bases at J, with 10 bases between. The DNA for the CDR3 is TGTGCCAGCAGTTCCGATAGGACCTCTGGAAACACCATATATTTT. This sequence encodes CASSSDRTSGNTIYF.

V is TRBV5-5 and J is TRBJ2-1; 10 bases match TRBD2. V lost 2 bases to trimming and J lost 1 base; unmatched junction nucleotides: 0. The CDR3 contains 15 residues. Germline V CDR1 and CDR2: SGHKS, YYEKEE (reference sequence). The chain's CDR3 is CASSFSGGSYNEQFF. The CDR3, as DNA: TGTGCCAGCAGCTTTAGCGGGGGGTCCTACAATGAGCAGTTCTTC.

The J gene is TRBJ1-5, the V gene TRBV5-1, with 7 bases identical to TRBD1. CDR3 length: 17 amino acids. Germline V gives CDR1 SGHRS, CDR2 YFSETQ. V shed 3 bases, J shed 0 bases, and the junction held 9 bases outside the gene matches. CDR3 nucleotides: TGCGCCAGCAGCTCCCACGAGGGACAGACTAGCAATCAGCCCCAGCATTTT. Translated, it gives CASSSHEGQTSNQPQHF.

The chain is built from TRBV14 and TRBJ2-5; D unresolved. Germline V gene data show CDR1 as SGHDN and CDR2 as FVKESK. The CDR3 extends over 14 amino acids. With 2 bases removed from V and 2 bases from J, the gap between germline ends came to 9 bases. The CDR3 loop is CASSQRAVQETQYF. The CDR3 DNA reads TGTGCCAGCAGCCAACGGGCAGTACAAGAGACCCAGTACTTC.

The V call is TRBV19, the J call TRBJ1-2; TRBD1 matches 8 bases. Germline V lookup: CDR1 LNHDA, CDR2 SQIVND (reference sequence). With V trimmed by 1 base and J by 4 bases, 5 bases remained unmatched. This CDR3 is built from 15 residues. CDR3 protein: CASSIAGTGGYGYTF. The CDR3 DNA reads TGTGCCAGTAGTATAGCCGGGACAGGAGGCTATGGCTACACCTTC.

The chain recombines TRBV7-9 with TRBJ2-3, with no clear D. The CDR3 is 13 residues long. CDR1 is SEHNR, CDR2 FQNEAQ, per germline (reference sequence). DNA of the CDR3: TGTGCTACCCCCCCGCCCACATCAGATACGCAGTATTTT. Translating it yields CATPPPTSDTQYF. Full variable domain (outside the CDR3, taken from reference TRBV7-9 and TRBJ2-3): DTGVSQNPRHKITKRGQNVTFRCDPISEHNRLYWYRQTLGQGPEFLTYFQNEAQLEKSRLLSDRFSAERPKGSFSTLEIQRTEQGDSAMYLCATPPPTSDTQYFGPGTRLTVL.

The rearrangement links TRBV5-1 to TRBJ2-2; TRBD2 agrees at 13 bases. In germline, CDR1 is SGHRS, CDR2 YFSETQ. Trimming cost V 0 bases and J 4 bases; bases outside gene matches: 3. This CDR3 is 17 amino acids long. This chain's CDR3 is CASSLGLAGGRTGELFF. In nucleotides, the CDR3 is TGCGCCAGCAGCTTGGGACTAGCGGGGGGACGCACCGGGGAGCTGTTTTTT.

The rearrangement joins TRBV18 to TRBJ1-1; no reliable D call. Trimming cost V 3 bases and J 5 bases, with 7 bases left between them. The CDR3 contains 12 residues. Germline CDR1 is KGHSH and CDR2 is LQKENI. The CDR3 here is CASSPGVTEAFF. In DNA, the CDR3 is TGTGCCAGCTCACCCGGGGTTACTGAAGCTTTCTTT.

The chain links TRBV30 to TRBJ2-3; no clear D gene. The CDR3 covers 13 residues. From germline, CDR1 is GTSNPN and CDR2 SVGIG (reference sequence). The ends were cut back, 0 bases at V and 8 bases at J, with 12 bases in the middle. CDR3 coding DNA: TGTGCCTGGAGTGTACGGATCCCTCCTACGCAGTATTTT. Its protein is CAWSVRIPPTQYF.

This clone was counted a few times. This chain links TRBV21-1 with TRBJ2-5; TRBD1 is the table's D call and was not checked against the DNA. TRBV21-1 is a pseudogene segment. The CDR3 has 17 residues. The CDR3 coding sequence is TGTGCCAGCAGCGAGGAGGAGGGGGCAGCCGACCAAGAGACCCAGTACTTC. Its protein is CASSEEEGAADQETQYF.

This chain uses TRBV5-6 with TRBJ1-1; D is uncertain. Per the germline V gene, CDR1 is SGHDT and CDR2 is YYEEEE. The length of the CDR3 is 14 residues. V dropped 4 bases and J dropped 0 bases, with 10 bases sitting between them. The CDR3, as DNA: TGTGCCAGCAGCCGGTGGGCGGTGAACACTGAAGCTTTCTTT. It translates to CASSRWAVNTEAFF.

The V and J genes are TRBV5-1 and TRBJ1-4; perhaps TRBD1 as D (6 bases). Deletions cut 4 bases from V and 3 bases from J, with 13 bases between. CDR3 length equals 15 residues. Germline V lookup: CDR1 SGHRS, CDR2 YFSETQ. This chain's CDR3 is CASSPRTDSNEKLFF. The CDR3 region has the DNA TGCGCCAGCAGCCCCCGGACAGACTCTAATGAAAAACTGTTTTTT.

The chain is built from TRBV18 and TRBJ2-3, with 7 bases identical to TRBD2. The CDR3 covers 20 residues. Germline lookup yields CDR1 KGHSH and CDR2 LQKENI. With V trimmed by 1 base and J by 0 bases, 16 bases remained unmatched. DNA of the CDR3: TGTGCCAGCTCACCACTTGCCCAGAACCTAGCGGTGACTAGCACAGATACGCAGTATTTT. Its protein is CASSPLAQNLAVTSTDTQYF.

This chain uses TRBV13 with TRBJ2-1, with TRBD2 identical over 10 bases. The germline gives CDR1 PRHDT, CDR2 FYEKMQ (reference sequence). The ends lost 5 bases at V and 6 bases at J; junction bases unmatched: 13. This CDR3 has 17 residues. CDR3 sequence (DNA): TGTGCCAGCAGCCCCCGGCCGGGACTAGCGCAAGGCAATGAGCAGTTCTTC. This encodes CASSPRPGLAQGNEQFF.

The chain combines TRBV6-5 with TRBJ2-7, with 9 bases lining up with TRBD2. The CDR3 spans 15 residues. The junction had 5 bases not matched to a gene; V was cut back by 3 bases and J by 2 bases. The germline V gene encodes CDR1 MNHEY and CDR2 SVGAGI. The CDR3, as DNA: TGTGCCAGCAGTTATCCCTCTAGCGGGACCTACGAGCAGTACTTC. This sequence encodes CASSYPSSGTYEQYF.

The chain is built from TRBV28 and TRBJ1-2; 9 nucleotides agree with TRBD1. Germline V gives CDR1 MDHEN, CDR2 SYDVKM. The V and J ends lost 6 bases and 8 bases, in that order; junction bases with no gene match: 7. This CDR3 has 13 residues. The CDR3 DNA sequence: TGTGCCAGCAGCAACAGGGGGCGCCGGGGCTACACCTTC. It encodes CASSNRGRRGYTF.

The chain carries TRBV11-3 and TRBJ2-3, with D possibly being TRBD1 or TRBD2 (5 bases each). The CDR3 spans 16 residues. Germline assignment: CDR1 SGHNT and CDR2 YENEEA. Trimming stripped 0 bases from V and 1 base from J, with 11 bases between. CDR3 bases: TGTGCCAGCAGCTTAGATAGTGGGACCGGCACAGATACGCAGTATTTT. Residues: CASSLDSGTGTDTQYF.

The chain carries TRBV12-5 and TRBJ2-5; D may correspond to TRBD1 or TRBD2 (6 bases each). Germline CDR1 is LGHNT and CDR2 is FRNRAP. V shed 2 bases and J shed 4 bases, with 11 bases lying between them. This CDR3 spans 14 amino acids. The CDR3 nucleotides are TGTGCTAGTGGTTTGACGGGGGCCGGAGAGACCCAGTACTTC. This codes for CASGLTGAGETQYF.

The chain is built from TRBV11-3 and TRBJ1-1; 9 bases are shared with TRBD1. CDR3 length equals 17 residues. Germline CDR1 and CDR2: SGHNT and YENEEA. V lost 5 bases to trimming and J lost 0 bases; unmatched junction nucleotides: 10. CDR3 in DNA: TGTGCCAGCAGCCTCGGACAGGGGAAAACTATGAACACTGAAGCTTTCTTT. It codes for CASSLGQGKTMNTEAFF.